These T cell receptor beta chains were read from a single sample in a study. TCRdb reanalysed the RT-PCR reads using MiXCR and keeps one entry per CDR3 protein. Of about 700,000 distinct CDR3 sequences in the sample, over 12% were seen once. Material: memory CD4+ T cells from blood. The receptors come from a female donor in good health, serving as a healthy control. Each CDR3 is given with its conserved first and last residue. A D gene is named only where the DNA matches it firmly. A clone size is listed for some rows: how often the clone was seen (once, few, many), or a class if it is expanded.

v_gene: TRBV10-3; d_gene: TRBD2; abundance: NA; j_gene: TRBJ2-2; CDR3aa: CATRASGRDGELFF; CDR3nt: TGTGCCACCCGGGCTAGCGGGAGGGACGGGGAGCTGTTTTTT
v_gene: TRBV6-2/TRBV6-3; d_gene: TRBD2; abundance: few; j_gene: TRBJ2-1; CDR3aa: CASGLAGTPYNEQFF; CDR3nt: TGTGCCAGCGGGCTAGCGGGCACCCCCTACAATGAGCAGTTCTTC
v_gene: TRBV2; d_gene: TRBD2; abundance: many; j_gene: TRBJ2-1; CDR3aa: CASSGGTTSYNEQFF; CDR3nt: TGTGCCAGCAGTGGTGGGACTACCTCCTACAATGAGCAGTTCTTC
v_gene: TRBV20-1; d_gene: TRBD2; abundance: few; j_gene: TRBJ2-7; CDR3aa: CSARKGLAGGPSSYEQYF; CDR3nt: TGCAGTGCTAGAAAGGGACTAGCGGGAGGGCCGAGCTCCTACGAGCAGTACTTC
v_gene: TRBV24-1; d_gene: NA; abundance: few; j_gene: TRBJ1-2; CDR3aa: CATSEIGGSLEF; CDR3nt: TGTGCCACCAGTGAGATTGGAGGCAGCCTGGAGTTC
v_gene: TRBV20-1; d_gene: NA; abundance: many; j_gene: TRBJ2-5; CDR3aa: CSGLRNDQETQYF; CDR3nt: TGCAGTGGTCTGAGAAATGACCAAGAGACCCAGTACTTC
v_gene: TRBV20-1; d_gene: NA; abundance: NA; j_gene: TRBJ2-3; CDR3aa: CSASPSVGDTQYF; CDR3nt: TGCAGTGCCAGCCCCTCGGTGGGAGATACGCAGTATTTT
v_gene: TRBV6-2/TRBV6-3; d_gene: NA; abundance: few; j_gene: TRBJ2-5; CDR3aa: CASSHPPKETQYF; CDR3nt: TGTGCCAGCAGCCATCCCCCAAAAGAGACCCAGTACTTC
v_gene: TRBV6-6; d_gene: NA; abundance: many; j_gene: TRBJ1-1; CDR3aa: CASSYGRHTEAFF; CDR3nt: TGTGCCAGCAGTTACGGGCGTCACACTGAAGCTTTCTTT
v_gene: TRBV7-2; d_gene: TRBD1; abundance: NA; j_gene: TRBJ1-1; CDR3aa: CASNRDRAVNTEAFF; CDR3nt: TGTGCCAGCAACCGGGACAGGGCTGTGAACACTGAAGCTTTCTTT
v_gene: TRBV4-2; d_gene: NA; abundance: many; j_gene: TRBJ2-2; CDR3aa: CASSQEETVNTGELFF; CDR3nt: TGTGCCAGCAGCCAAGAGGAGACCGTGAACACCGGGGAGCTGTTTTTT
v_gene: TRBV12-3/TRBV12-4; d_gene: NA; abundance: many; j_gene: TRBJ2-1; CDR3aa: CASSLESVQFF; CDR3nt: TGTGCCAGCAGTTTAGAGTCTGTGCAGTTCTTC
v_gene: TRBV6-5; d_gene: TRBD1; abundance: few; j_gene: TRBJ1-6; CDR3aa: CASSPGQGASSYNSPLHF; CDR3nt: TGTGCCAGCAGTCCGGGACAGGGGGCATCATCCTATAATTCACCCCTCCACTTT
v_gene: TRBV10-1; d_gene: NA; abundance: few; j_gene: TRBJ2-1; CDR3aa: CASSDFLGSQGDEQFF; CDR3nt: TGCGCCAGCAGTGATTTCCTCGGTTCCCAGGGTGATGAGCAGTTCTTC
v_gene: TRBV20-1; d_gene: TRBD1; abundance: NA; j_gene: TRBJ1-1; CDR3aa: CSAFRGTESAFF; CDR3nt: TGCAGCGCCTTCCGAGGGACAGAGTCGGCTTTCTTT
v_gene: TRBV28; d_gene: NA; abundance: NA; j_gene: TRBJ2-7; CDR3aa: CASSLFQKAYEQYF; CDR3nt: TGTGCCAGCAGTTTATTTCAAAAAGCCTACGAGCAGTACTTC
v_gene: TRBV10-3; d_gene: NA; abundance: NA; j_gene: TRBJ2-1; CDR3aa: CAISESKADNEQFF; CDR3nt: TGTGCCATCAGTGAGTCGAAAGCGGACAATGAGCAGTTCTTC
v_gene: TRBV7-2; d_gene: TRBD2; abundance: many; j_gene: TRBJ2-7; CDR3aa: CASSTQSGTRDEQYF; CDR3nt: TGTGCCAGCAGTACCCAATCCGGGACTAGGGACGAGCAGTACTTC